These 2 T cell receptor beta chains originate from one sample sequenced in a study of cytomegalovirus exposure and HLA in healthy donors. The PCR made use of 60 Vbeta and 13 Jbeta primers. Produced via immunoSEQ multiplex PCR; TCRdb's table is partial and in-frame only. The table includes 150,000 to 200,000 clones, roughly 77% detected once. The specimen sequenced was PBMCs. Source of these receptors: a woman between 18 and 30 years old in good health and CMV-seronegative.

This sequence joins TRBV28 and TRBJ2-5; TRBD2 aligns across 9 bases. This CDR3 contains 14 residues. Per the germline V gene, CDR1 is MDHEN and CDR2 is SYDVKM. The V segment lost 4 bases and the J segment 3 bases; nucleotides outside the gene matches: 3. DNA of the CDR3: TGTGCCAGCAGTTCTGCTAGCGGGAAAGAGACCCAGTACTTC. Translation gives CASSSASGKETQYF.

The chain is built from TRBV15 and TRBJ1-4; D might be TRBD1 (5 bases). There are 17 residues in the CDR3. Deletions cut 0 bases from V and 8 bases from J, with 19 bases between. From germline, CDR1 is LNHNV and CDR2 YYDKDF (reference sequence). CDR3 bases: TGTGCCACCAGCAGAGATTGGGCGGTAGGGGTAGGGGAAAAACTGTTTTTT. As protein: CATSRDWAVGVGEKLFF.